Each of the 14 T cell receptor beta chains below was sequenced from the same sample in a study of blood T cells in healthy people across ages. Then a second PCR, running about 7 to 11 cycles, was carried out with a sample-barcoded 5' primer and a J-beta primer mix. TCRdb independently ran MiXCR on the 5' RACE reads; one entry per CDR3 protein. The sample records 550,000 to 750,000 distinct CDR3 sequences, around 21% being singletons. The sample was blood. Receptors were obtained from a man aged 65 to 79 in good health.

There are a few counts of this clonotype. The chain carries TRBV12-5 and TRBJ2-5, with 8 bases lining up with TRBD1. CDR3 length equals 16 residues. Germline V gives CDR1 LGHNT, CDR2 FRNRAP. The V gene end was trimmed by 5 bases and the J gene end by 5 bases; junction bases not matched to a gene: 13. This CDR3 is CASGAGQGIRGETQYF. CDR3 in DNA: TGTGCTAGTGGTGCTGGACAGGGAATCCGGGGGGAGACCCAGTACTTC.

This chain links TRBV9 with TRBJ2-2, with 8 bases that match TRBD2. Germline V gives CDR1 SGDLS, CDR2 YYNGEE. The CDR3 runs 17 residues. The trim removed 4 bases at V and 6 bases at J, leaving 14 bases unmatched. CDR3 nucleotide sequence: TGTGCCAGCAGCTCCCACGCCGGGACTAGGGCGGCCGGGGAGCTGTTTTTT. Amino acids: CASSSHAGTRAAGELFF. The full variable domain, in which reference TRBV9 and TRBJ2-2 provide the parts outside the CDR3, is DSGVTQTPKHLITATGQRVTLRCSPRSGDLSVYWYQQSLDQGLQFLIQYYNGEERAKGNILERFSAQQFPDLHSELNLSSLELGDSALYFCASSSHAGTRAAGELFFGEGSRLTVL.

The rearrangement joins TRBV20-1 to TRBJ2-5; 10 bases are a match to TRBD2. The DNA end lines up better with TRBJ2-7; the J call may be wrong. Per the germline V gene, CDR1 is DFQATT and CDR2 is SNEGSKA (reference sequence). The CDR3 is 16 residues long. The CDR3 coding sequence is TGCAGTGCTAGAGATCAGACTAGCGGGTTAACCTACGAGCAGTACTTC. This translates into CSARDQTSGLTYEQYF.

V usage is TRBV7-2 and J usage is TRBJ2-6; no reliable D call. CDR3 length: 16 amino acids. The V end lost 6 bases, the J end lost 0 bases, and 12 bases lay between the germline ends. CDR1 SGHTA and CDR2 FQGNSA come from the germline V gene. CDR3 region: CASSPSGVSGANVLTF. CDR3 in DNA: TGTGCCAGCAGTCCGTCAGGCGTCTCTGGGGCCAACGTCCTGACTTTC. The whole variable domain, filled in from reference TRBV7-2 and TRBJ2-6, reads GAGVSQSPSNKVTEKGKDVELRCDPISGHTALYWYRQSLGQGLEFLIYFQGNSAPDKSGLPSDRFSAERTGGSVSTLTIQRTQQEDSAVYLCASSPSGVSGANVLTFGAGSRLTVL.

This clonotype has at least ten counts. For the CDR3, the DNA is TGCGCCAGCAGCCCACGGACAGGGGCTTTTTTGTACCAAGAGACCCAGTACTTC. This codes for CASSPRTGAFLYQETQYF. V and J are TRBV5-1 and TRBJ2-5; TRBD1 agrees at 9 bases. Germline trimming cut 4 bases from V and 0 bases from J; bases unmatched to any gene: 13. The CDR3 is made up of 18 amino acids. The germline gives CDR1 SGHRS, CDR2 YFSETQ.

The chain recombines TRBV29-1 with TRBJ2-3; TRBD2 aligns across 15 bases. V shed 7 bases, J shed 2 bases, and the junction held 7 bases outside the gene matches. The CDR3 has 16 amino acids. The germline V gene encodes CDR1 SQVTM and CDR2 ANQGSEA. CDR3 in DNA: TGCAGCGGGACTAGCGGGAGGGCCCCCATCACAGATACGCAGTATTTT. Its translation is CSGTSGRAPITDTQYF.

The rearrangement links TRBV5-1 to TRBJ2-2; D perhaps matches TRBD1 (6 bases). V dropped 4 bases and J dropped 1 base, with 8 bases sitting between them. The CDR3 is 14 residues long. CDR1 and CDR2 (germline): SGHRS, YFSETQ. The CDR3 is CASSTQGNTGELFF. DNA for the CDR3: TGCGCCAGCAGCACACAGGGGAACACCGGGGAGCTGTTTTTT.

This clonotype has only a few counts. CDR3 residues: CASSPGHSREAFF. For the CDR3, the DNA is TGTGCCAGCAGCCCAGGACATAGCCGTGAAGCTTTCTTT. The gene calls are TRBV3-1 and TRBJ1-1; TRBD1 is a possible D gene (5 bases). The CDR3 loop spans 13 amino acids. V was pared by 4 bases and J by 7 bases, with 13 bases between. Germline loops: CDR1 LGHDT, CDR2 YNNKEL (reference sequence). Supplemented by reference TRBV3-1 and TRBJ1-1, the full variable domain reads DTAVSQTPKYLVTQMGNDKSIKCEQNLGHDTMYWYKQDSKKFLKIMFSYNNKELIINETVPNRFSPKSPDKAHLNLHINSLELGDSAVYFCASSPGHSREAFFGQGTRLTVV.

This clonotype showed up many times. V is TRBV6-5 and J is TRBJ2-1; 12 nucleotides line up with TRBD2. V lost 6 bases and J lost 6; bases outside the gene matches: 3. Germline CDR1 and CDR2: MNHEY and SVGAGI. The CDR3 runs 14 residues. CDR3 bases: TGTGCCAGCAGCTCTAGCGGGAGGGGCAATGAGCAGTTCTTC. Amino acid sequence: CASSSSGRGNEQFF.

This clonotype was detected many times. The chain recombines TRBV6-1 with TRBJ2-1; 11 nucleotides match TRBD2. CDR1 and CDR2 from the germline V gene are MNHNS and SASEGT. Germline trimming cut 6 bases from V and 7 bases from J; bases unmatched to any gene: 2. CDR3 size: 13 residues. Here the CDR3 reads CASRLAGANEQFF. Here the CDR3 DNA reads TGTGCCAGCAGACTAGCGGGAGCAAATGAGCAGTTCTTC.

This clonotype was found a few times. The chain recombines TRBV9 with TRBJ2-3; the D gene is possibly TRBD2 (6 bases). Per the germline V gene, CDR1 is SGDLS and CDR2 is YYNGEE. The V end was cut by 4 bases, the J end by 0 bases, with 21 bases between. The CDR3 totals 18 residues. The chain's CDR3 is CASSMRDSGTFSTDTQYF. The CDR3 bases are TGTGCCAGCAGCATGAGAGATTCTGGGACTTTTAGCACAGATACGCAGTATTTT. The full variable domain, with the rest looked up from reference TRBV9 and TRBJ2-3, is DSGVTQTPKHLITATGQRVTLRCSPRSGDLSVYWYQQSLDQGLQFLIQYYNGEERAKGNILERFSAQQFPDLHSELNLSSLELGDSALYFCASSMRDSGTFSTDTQYFGPGTRLTVL.

The sample holds many counts of this clonotype. This rearrangement joins TRBV29-1 to TRBJ2-5, with D possibly matching TRBD1 (6 bases). The CDR3 contains 13 residues. Trimming took 7 bases from V and 2 from J, leaving 14 bases between them. Germline V gene lookup returns CDR1 SQVTM and CDR2 ANQGSEA. For the CDR3, the DNA is TGCAGCGGGAAAACAGGGATTCAAGAGACCCAGTACTTC. The encoded protein is CSGKTGIQETQYF.

This clonotype was observed a few times. This rearrangement joins TRBV27 to TRBJ2-5; D might be TRBD1 or TRBD2, each matching 5 bases. The end of the DNA fits TRBJ2-1 better, so the J call may be wrong. Germline-derived CDR1 and CDR2 are MNHEY and SMNVEV (reference sequence). This CDR3 contains 15 residues. The CDR3 is CASRPLEGPHNEQFF. CDR3 nucleotides: TGTGCCAGCAGGCCTCTTGAGGGGCCCCACAATGAGCAGTTCTTC.

This clonotype has a count of ten or more. The V and J genes are TRBV25-1 and TRBJ2-1, with 8 bases that match TRBD2. Germline trimming cut 4 bases from V and 3 bases from J; bases unmatched to any gene: 5. The V gene's germline CDR1 is MGHDK and CDR2 SYGVNS. The CDR3 spans 15 residues. CDR3 sequence: CASSVPGLDYNEQFF. The CDR3 coding sequence is TGTGCCAGCAGTGTTCCGGGACTAGACTACAATGAGCAGTTCTTC.